The entry below describes one T cell receptor beta chain. This clonotype was counted only a few times. This receptor's antigen is unknown. One junction end does not reproduce the germline sequence, and a read error may be involved. The CDR3 has 15 amino acids, counting the end cysteine and phenylalanine. Just the 45-base CDR3 DNA is kept, in frame starting at base 1. CDR1 and CDR2, per the germline V gene, are SGHAT and FQNNGV. Without any cell sorting, total RNA and DNA were extracted together from about 20-30 mg of bulk tissue using the AllPrep DNA/RNA mini kit. Between late 2015 and early 2016, five patients in China with histopathologically diagnosed primary liver carcinoma had surgical resection. At the time of sampling, the patients were treatment-naive and had chronic HBV infection. Five spatially separated regions were sampled from each tumor: the superior, inferior, left-lateral and right-lateral poles, plus the tumor centre. According to histology, viable tumor cells made up more than 75% of every tumor sample. Fresh tumor and adjacent tissue pieces were bisected; one half was stored in RNAlater at -80°C, the other sent for histology.

The sample belongs to a study of tumor-infiltrating lymphocytes in primary liver carcinoma (dated by TCRdb to the late 2010s). Turning to the overall study: Of the five patients, three men and two women aged 30 to 69 years, four had hepatocellular carcinoma and one had combined HCC and intrahepatic cholangiocarcinoma. Samples yielded roughly 3.5 to 8 million productive TCRbeta reads; read depth did not differ significantly between tissue types. Tumors of the five patients were stage T1-T3 N0M0 with maximum diameters of roughly 4 to 11 cm. A total of some 35 specimens from 5 patients went through TCRbeta repertoire sequencing, namely 25 tumor regions, 5 adjacent noncancerous liver tissues and 5 peripheral blood samples. Technical replicate repertoires showed high reproducibility, with mean shared-clone rates roughly 0.88 and correlation coefficients above 0.95. The study combined TCRbeta repertoire sequencing, expression microarrays and whole-exome sequencing across five regions of each liver tumor, with adjacent normal tissue and blood. To link TCRbeta repertoire diversity with the local molecular phenotype, the approximately 25 tumor region samples were profiled using Agilent mRNA microarrays. The research as a whole found: A significantly larger repertoire fraction was made up by the top 250 clones in tumors than in blood (p = 0.039). Only five patients were included in the study, and the authors note that the findings should be validated in a larger study. Pairs of tumor regions showed greater repertoire overlap (mean roughly 35%) than tumor-adjacent pairs (around 17%) or tumor-blood pairs (roughly 14%), which is consistent with antigen-driven expansion. Because only the TCR beta chain was sequenced and unpaired alpha chains were not captured, true repertoire diversity is likely underestimated. Only about 7-24% of top clones were found in all five regions of a tumor, suggesting spatial heterogeneity of tumor-infiltrating T cells. Because the samples were bulk and unsorted, CD4+ and CD8+ T cell repertoires could not be compared.

Starting from 500 to 600 ng total RNA, TCRbeta-specific cDNA was produced by reverse transcription with a constant-region primer and ProtoScript II reverse transcriptase. The TCRbeta libraries were prepared through three rounds of nested multiplex PCR following a slightly modified ARM-PCR procedure. Multiplex TRBV1-TRBV30 forward primers and a Cbeta reverse primer were used in the first two PCR rounds, each of which was run for roughly 9 cycles. Sample barcodes and Illumina adapters were attached in a final 25-cycle PCR using Deep VentR polymerase. Amplicons of 200-500 bp were gel-purified with a QIAquick gel extraction kit before sequencing. An Illumina HiSeq 2500 was used to sequence the TCRbeta amplicons with 250-bp paired-end reads. The study's own analysis went as follows. To recover full CDR3 sequences, reads were quality-trimmed using Trimmomatic v0.33 and paired reads were then merged using FLASH v1.2.11. V, D and J germline segments were assigned to the rearranged TCRbeta sequences by MiGEC v1.2.1b. Clonotype statistics and Shannon-Wiener diversity indices were computed with VDJtools v1.0.0. To cut down on sampling bias, every analysis after diversity analysis relied on just the 250 most abundant clonotypes from each sample. TCRdb reworked the public reads: Q25 trimming with fastp, MiXCR clone assembly, productive beta chains retained. Rows matching on CDR3 protein sequence are summarized as one entry with the most common DNA and genes. The V and J calls were determined by TCRdb, not by the authors. Across this sample there are 100,000 to 150,000 distinct CDR3 sequences, with 55% to 75% seen only once. Of the sample, 8.4% falls within the top ten clones.

The sample taken for sequencing was liver tumor tissue from sampling region 3. This specimen's cell subset or site label, interpreted: tumor region T3, left-lateral pole. The chain was built from TRBV11-2 and TRBJ2-3, with TRBD1 as a weak D call on 6 bases. The source is a woman aged 55-70 years with primary liver carcinoma and hepatitis B virus infection. The DNA sequence is as follows: TGTGTCAGCAGCTTACAGGGTATACTTGCAGATACGCAGTACTTT. This sequence encodes CVSSLQGILADTQYF. The entire variable domain, with the stretches around the CDR3 drawn from the reference TRBV11-2 and TRBJ2-3 proteins, is EAGVAQSPRYKIIEKRQSVAFWCNPISGHATLYWYQQILGQGPKLLIQFQNNGVVDDSQLPKDRFSAERLKGVDSTLKIQPAKLEDSAVYLCVSSLQGILADTQYFGPGTRLTVL.